This entry is about one T cell receptor beta chain. Its target is not known. The CDR3 has 15 amino acids. In germline, CDR1 is SGHVS, CDR2 FNYEAQ. V was shortened by 2 bases and J by 0 bases, with 10 bases between the two germline ends. The data stem from a study of cytomegalovirus exposure and HLA in healthy donors. Study outcomes and limitations: TCR beta V- and J-gene trimming was later associated with a missense DCLRE1C variant. Follow-up analysis seemed to connect common viral pathogens with several of the most significant clusters identified.

The PCR employed 60 Vbeta primers together with 13 Jbeta primers. TCRdb's table, derived via immunoSEQ multiplex PCR, lists solely in-frame clones and lacks some. The top ten hold 0.6% to 0.95% of the sample, which has fewer than 200,000 clones, about 82% seen once. The sequence was collected from a female donor in good health and CMV-seronegative. The sequenced sample consisted of PBMCs. The chain carries TRBV7-6 and TRBJ2-5; no reliable D call. The CDR3 protein is CASSLFTGDQETQYF. The CDR3 nucleotides read TGTGCCAGCAGCTTATTTACCGGAGACCAAGAGACCCAGTACTTC.